This T cell receptor (beta chain) comes out of a study of cytomegalovirus exposure and HLA in healthy donors. Amplification used 60 Vbeta primers and 13 Jbeta primers. Sequencing used immunoSEQ multiplex PCR; TCRdb keeps in-frame clones, though not all of them. The data contain fewer than 150,000 clones, 70% to 80% of them singletons. Study conclusions and caveats: Per a later analysis, HLA-associated TCR beta chains showed more clonal expansion than other, equally common TCR beta chains. The only immune exposure information that was available was CMV serostatus.

Concerning this clone itself: Its antigen is still unknown.

The TCR sequence derives from a young man in good health and CMV-seronegative. Sequenced: PBMCs.

CDR3 in DNA: TGTGCCAGCAGCGCTATGGGAGGGACTAGGATAACAGATACGCAGTATTTT. Amino acids: CASSAMGGTRITDTQYF. This chain uses TRBV9 with TRBJ2-3, with 8 nucleotides matching TRBD2. The length of the CDR3 is 17 residues. CDR1 is SGDLS and CDR2 is YYNGEE in the germline V gene. Trimming took 3 bases from V and 3 from J; bases not matched to a gene: 12.